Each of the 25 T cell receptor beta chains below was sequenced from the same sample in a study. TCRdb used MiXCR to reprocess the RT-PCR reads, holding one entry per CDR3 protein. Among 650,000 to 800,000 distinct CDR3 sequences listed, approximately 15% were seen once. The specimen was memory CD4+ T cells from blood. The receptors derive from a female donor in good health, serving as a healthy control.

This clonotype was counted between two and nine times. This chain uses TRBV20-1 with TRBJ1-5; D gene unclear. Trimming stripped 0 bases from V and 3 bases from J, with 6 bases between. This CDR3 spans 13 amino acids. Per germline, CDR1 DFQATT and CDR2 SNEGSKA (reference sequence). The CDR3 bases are TGCAGTGCTAGAGATACATACAATCAGCCCCAGCATTTT. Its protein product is CSARDTYNQPQHF.

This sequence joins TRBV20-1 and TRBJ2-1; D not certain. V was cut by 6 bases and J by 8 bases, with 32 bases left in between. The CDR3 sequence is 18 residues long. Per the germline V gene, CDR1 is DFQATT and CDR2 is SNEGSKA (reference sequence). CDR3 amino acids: CSATHPGQASPTPDEQFF. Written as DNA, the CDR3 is TGCAGTGCCACCCACCCCGGCCAGGCAAGTCCCACCCCCGATGAGCAGTTCTTC.

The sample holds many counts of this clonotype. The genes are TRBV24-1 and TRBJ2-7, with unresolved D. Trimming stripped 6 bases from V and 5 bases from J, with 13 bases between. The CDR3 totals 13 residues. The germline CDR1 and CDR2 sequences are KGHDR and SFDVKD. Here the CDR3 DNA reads TGTGCCACCAGTTCCTCCCCCATGGACGAGCAGTACTTC. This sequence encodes CATSSSPMDEQYF.

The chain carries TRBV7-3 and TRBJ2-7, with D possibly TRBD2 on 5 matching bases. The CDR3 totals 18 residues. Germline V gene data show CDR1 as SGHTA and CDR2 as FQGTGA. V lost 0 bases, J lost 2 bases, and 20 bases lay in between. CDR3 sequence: CASSLTGVSVGGPYEQYF. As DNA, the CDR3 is TGTGCCAGCAGCTTAACGGGAGTTTCCGTTGGTGGCCCCTACGAGCAGTACTTC.

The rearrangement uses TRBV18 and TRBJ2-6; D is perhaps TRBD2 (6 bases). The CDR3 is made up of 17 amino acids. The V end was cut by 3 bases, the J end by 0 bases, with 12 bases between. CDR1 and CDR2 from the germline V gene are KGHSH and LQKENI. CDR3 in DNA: TGTGCCAGCTCACCCCGGCCCGGGAGCTCTGGGGCCAACGTCCTGACTTTC. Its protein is CASSPRPGSSGANVLTF.

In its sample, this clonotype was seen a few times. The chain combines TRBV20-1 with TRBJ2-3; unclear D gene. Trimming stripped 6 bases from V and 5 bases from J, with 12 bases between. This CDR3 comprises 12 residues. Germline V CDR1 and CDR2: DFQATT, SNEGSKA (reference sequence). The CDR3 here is CSAPRWGDTQYF. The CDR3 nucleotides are TGCAGTGCCCCCAGGTGGGGAGATACGCAGTATTTT.

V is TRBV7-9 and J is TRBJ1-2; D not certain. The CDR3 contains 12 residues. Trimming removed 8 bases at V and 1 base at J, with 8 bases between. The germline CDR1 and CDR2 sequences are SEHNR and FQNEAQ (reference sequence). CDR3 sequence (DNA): TGTGCCAGCGCTACTCTTAACTATGGCTACACCTTC. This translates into CASATLNYGYTF.

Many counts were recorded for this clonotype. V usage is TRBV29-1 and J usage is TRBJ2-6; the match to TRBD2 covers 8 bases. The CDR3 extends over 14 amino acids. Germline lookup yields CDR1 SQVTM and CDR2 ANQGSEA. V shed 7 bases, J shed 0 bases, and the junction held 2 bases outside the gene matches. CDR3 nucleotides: TGCAGCGCGGGAGGGGGCTCTGGGGCCAACGTCCTGACTTTC. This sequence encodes CSAGGGSGANVLTF.

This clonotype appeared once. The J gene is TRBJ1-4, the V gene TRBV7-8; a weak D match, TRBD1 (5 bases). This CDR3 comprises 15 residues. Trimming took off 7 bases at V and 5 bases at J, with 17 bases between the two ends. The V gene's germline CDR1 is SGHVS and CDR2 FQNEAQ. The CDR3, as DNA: TGTGCCAGCAAATCGGGGGAACGTACCAATGAAAAACTGTTTTTT. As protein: CASKSGERTNEKLFF.

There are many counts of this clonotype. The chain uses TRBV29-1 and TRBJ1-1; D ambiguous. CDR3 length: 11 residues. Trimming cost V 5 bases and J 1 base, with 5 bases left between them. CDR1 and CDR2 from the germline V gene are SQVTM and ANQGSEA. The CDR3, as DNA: TGCAGCGTTTCAGAGAACACTGAAGCTTTCTTT. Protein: CSVSENTEAFF.

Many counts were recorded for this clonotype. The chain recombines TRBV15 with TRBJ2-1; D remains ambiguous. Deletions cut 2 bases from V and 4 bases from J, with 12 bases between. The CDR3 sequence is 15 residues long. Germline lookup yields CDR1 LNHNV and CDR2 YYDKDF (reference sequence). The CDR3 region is CATSRPAAVYNEQFF. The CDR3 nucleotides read TGTGCCACCAGCAGACCCGCGGCGGTATACAATGAGCAGTTCTTC.

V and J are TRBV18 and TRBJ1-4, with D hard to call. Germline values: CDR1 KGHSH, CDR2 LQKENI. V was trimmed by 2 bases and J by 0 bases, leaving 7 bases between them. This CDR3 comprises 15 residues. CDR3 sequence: CASSPAEATNEKLFF. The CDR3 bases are TGTGCCAGCTCACCAGCCGAAGCAACTAATGAAAAACTGTTTTTT.

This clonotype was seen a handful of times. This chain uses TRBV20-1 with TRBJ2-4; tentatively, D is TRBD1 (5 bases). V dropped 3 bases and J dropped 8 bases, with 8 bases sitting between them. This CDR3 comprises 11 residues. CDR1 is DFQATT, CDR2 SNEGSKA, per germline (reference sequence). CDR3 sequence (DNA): TGCAGTGCTAGCCAGGGTGACATTCAGTACTTC. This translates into CSASQGDIQYF.

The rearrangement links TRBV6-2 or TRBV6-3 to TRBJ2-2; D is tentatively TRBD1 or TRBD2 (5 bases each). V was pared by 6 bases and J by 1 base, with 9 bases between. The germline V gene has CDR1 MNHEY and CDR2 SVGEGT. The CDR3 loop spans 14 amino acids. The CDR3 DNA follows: TGTGCCAGCAGGGGGGACCAGAACACCGGGGAGCTGTTTTTT. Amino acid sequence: CASRGDQNTGELFF.

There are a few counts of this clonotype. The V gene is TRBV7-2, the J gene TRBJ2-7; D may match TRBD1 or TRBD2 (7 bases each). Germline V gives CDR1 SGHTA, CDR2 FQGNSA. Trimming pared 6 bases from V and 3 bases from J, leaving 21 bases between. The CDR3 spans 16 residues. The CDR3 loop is CASSLLEGAGDYEQYF. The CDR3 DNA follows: TGTGCCAGCAGTCTACTGGAGGGGGCGGGAGACTACGAGCAGTACTTC.

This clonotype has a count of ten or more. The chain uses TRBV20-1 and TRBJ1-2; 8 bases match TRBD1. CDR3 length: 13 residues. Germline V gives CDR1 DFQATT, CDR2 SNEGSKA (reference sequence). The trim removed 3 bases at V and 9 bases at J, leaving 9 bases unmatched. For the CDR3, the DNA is TGCAGTGCTAGCTTGTCAGGGGGCGCGAGCTACACCTTC. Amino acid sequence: CSASLSGGASYTF.

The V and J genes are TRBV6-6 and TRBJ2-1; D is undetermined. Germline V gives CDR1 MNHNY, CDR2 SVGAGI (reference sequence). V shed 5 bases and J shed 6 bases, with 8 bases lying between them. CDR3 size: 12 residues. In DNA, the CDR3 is TGTGCCAGCAGTGGGGATCCCAATGAGCAGTTCTTC. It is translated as CASSGDPNEQFF.

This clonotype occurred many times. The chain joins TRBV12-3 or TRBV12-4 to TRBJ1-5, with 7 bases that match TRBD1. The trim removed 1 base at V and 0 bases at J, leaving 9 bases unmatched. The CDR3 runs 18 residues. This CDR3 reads CASSLGNPGQYSNQPQHF. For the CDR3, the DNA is TGTGCCAGCAGTTTAGGGAATCCGGGACAGTATAGCAATCAGCCCCAGCATTTT.

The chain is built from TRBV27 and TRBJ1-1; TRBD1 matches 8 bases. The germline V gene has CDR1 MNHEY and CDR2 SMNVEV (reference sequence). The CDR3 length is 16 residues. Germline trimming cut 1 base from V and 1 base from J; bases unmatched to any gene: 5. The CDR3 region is CASSLWAGQGNTEAFF. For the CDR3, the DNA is TGTGCCAGCAGTTTATGGGCAGGACAGGGGAACACTGAAGCTTTCTTT.

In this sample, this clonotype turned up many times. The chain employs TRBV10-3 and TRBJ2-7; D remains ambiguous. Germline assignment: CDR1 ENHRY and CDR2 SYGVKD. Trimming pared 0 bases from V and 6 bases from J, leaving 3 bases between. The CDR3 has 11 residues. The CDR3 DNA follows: TGTGCCATCAGTGAGTCAGGCGAGCAGTACTTC. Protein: CAISESGEQYF.

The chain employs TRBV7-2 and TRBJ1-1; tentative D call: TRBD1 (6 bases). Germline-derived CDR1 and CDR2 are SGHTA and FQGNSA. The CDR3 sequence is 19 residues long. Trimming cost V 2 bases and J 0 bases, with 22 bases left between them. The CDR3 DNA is TGTGCCAGCAGCTTATCGACTATAAAGACAGGTCTAATGAACACTGAAGCTTTCTTT. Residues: CASSLSTIKTGLMNTEAFF.

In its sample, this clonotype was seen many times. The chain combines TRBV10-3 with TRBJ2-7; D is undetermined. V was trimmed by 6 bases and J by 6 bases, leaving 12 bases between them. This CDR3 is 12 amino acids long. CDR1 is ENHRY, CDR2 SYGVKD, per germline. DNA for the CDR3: TGTGCCATCAGGGACGGTTGGGGCGAGCAGTACTTC. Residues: CAIRDGWGEQYF.

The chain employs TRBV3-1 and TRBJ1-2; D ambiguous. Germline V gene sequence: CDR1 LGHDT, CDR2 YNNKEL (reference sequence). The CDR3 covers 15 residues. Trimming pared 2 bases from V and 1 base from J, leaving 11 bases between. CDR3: CASSQLPQLNYGYTF. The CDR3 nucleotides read TGTGCCAGCAGCCAATTGCCCCAGCTTAACTATGGCTACACCTTC.

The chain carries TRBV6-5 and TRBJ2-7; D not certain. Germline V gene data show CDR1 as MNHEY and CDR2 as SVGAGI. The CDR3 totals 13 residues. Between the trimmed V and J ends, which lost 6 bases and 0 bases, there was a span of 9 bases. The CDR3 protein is CASRGPSSYEQYF. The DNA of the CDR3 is TGTGCCAGCAGAGGACCGAGCTCCTACGAGCAGTACTTC.

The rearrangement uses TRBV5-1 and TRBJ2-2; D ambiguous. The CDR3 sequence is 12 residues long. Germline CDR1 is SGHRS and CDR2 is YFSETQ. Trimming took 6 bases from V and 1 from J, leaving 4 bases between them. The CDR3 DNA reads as TGCGCCAGCAAGATGAACACCGGGGAGCTGTTTTTT. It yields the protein CASKMNTGELFF. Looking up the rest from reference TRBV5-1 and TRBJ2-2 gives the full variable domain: KAGVTQTPRYLIKTRGQQVTLSCSPISGHRSVSWYQQTPGQGLQFLFEYFSETQRNKGNFPGRFSGRQFSNSRSEMNVSTLELGDSALYLCASKMNTGELFFGEGSRLTVL.